This TCR beta chain was profiled in a study of cytomegalovirus exposure and HLA in healthy donors. Both 60 Vbeta primers and 13 Jbeta primers went into the PCR. Measured with immunoSEQ multiplex PCR; TCRdb has only the in-frame clones, and not every one. This sample has some 120,000 clones, with 60% to 85% found just once. This clone has just a few counts. The V gene lost 5 bases and the J gene lost 3 bases, with 10 bases spanning the gap. Germline V lookup: CDR1 MNHNS, CDR2 SASEGT. There are 13 residues in the CDR3. Material for sequencing was PBMCs. This TCR was sampled from a woman younger than 35 in good health and CMV-seronegative. The chain uses TRBV6-1 and TRBJ1-2; a possible D gene is TRBD1 (5 bases). Here the CDR3 DNA reads TGTGCCAGCAGTCCAGGGCTGCACTATGGCTACACCTTC. It translates to CASSPGLHYGYTF.